These T cell receptor beta chains were read from a single sample in a study of regulatory T cells in long-lasting Graves disease. TCRdb redid the calling of the multiplex PCR reads with MiXCR, one entry per CDR3 protein. The sample lists a few hundred thousand distinct CDR3 sequences, around a quarter occurring once. This specimen consisted of peripheral blood mononuclear cells (PBMCs), obtained when the disease was refractory, from a patient treated with antithyroid drugs. The source is a female donor with Graves disease. The conserved cysteine and the conserved F or W are not part of the CDR3 here.

v_call	j_call	cdr3_aa
TRBV2	TRBJ2-3	ASRYGLDADTQY
TRBV7-9	TRBJ2-3	ASTNADTQY
TRBV20-1	TRBJ1-1	SASFVNTEAF
TRBV18	TRBJ1-2	ASSPKGGVGYT
TRBV7-9	TRBJ1-2	ASSAGGSGYGYT
TRBV3-1	TRBJ2-5	ASSPQPGLQETQY
TRBV7-9	TRBJ2-7	ASSTKYEQY
TRBV20-1	TRBJ2-5	SARPASGRIKTQY
TRBV6-1	TRBJ1-1	ASSVFRTF
TRBV29-1	TRBJ2-1	SVKGAGGNNEQF
TRBV28	TRBJ2-7	ASSLTPRVAGVEQY
TRBV19	TRBJ2-7	ASSDDRGRYEQY
TRBV19	TRBJ1-1	ASSGREYTEAF
TRBV5-1	TRBJ2-3	ASSLFGYGYTDTQY
TRBV20-1	TRBJ2-7	SASLAALTYEQY
TRBV11-2	TRBJ2-5	AGSSTSGLRETQY
TRBV6-5	TRBJ2-2	ASSYGAGEGQATLF
TRBV10-3	TRBJ2-5	AISDRRGGETQY
TRBV27	TRBJ1-1	ASSLSFTGSMNTEAF
TRBV20-1	TRBJ1-6	SARDIWDGSPLH
TRBV20-1	TRBJ2-2	SASLIGELF
TRBV11-2	TRBJ2-2	ASSSSEVTTGELF
TRBV2	TRBJ1-1	ASSEGMRTEAF
TRBV20-1	TRBJ1-1	SPTPGQGLLTEAF
TRBV24-1	TRBJ2-5	ATAAEGSHQETQY
TRBV5-1	TRBJ1-1	ASSIASTSTEAF
TRBV28	TRBJ1-1	ASSLPGATEAF
TRBV6-4	TRBJ2-7	ASSYFSGESSYEQY
TRBV12-3/TRBV12-4	TRBJ2-5	ASSPHQGQETQY
TRBV2	TRBJ1-5	ASSLSGQPQH
TRBV27	TRBJ1-2	ASGSNNRVYYGYT
TRBV5-5	TRBJ1-1	ASSLDWGGTTEAF
TRBV19	TRBJ1-5	ASIGSVNQPQH
TRBV14	TRBJ1-6	ASSSGPGSPLH
TRBV20-1	TRBJ2-7	SGRAGAIEYEQY
TRBV20-1	TRBJ2-4	SASGGQLVAKNIQY
TRBV7-8	TRBJ1-1	ASSVRDRADTEAF